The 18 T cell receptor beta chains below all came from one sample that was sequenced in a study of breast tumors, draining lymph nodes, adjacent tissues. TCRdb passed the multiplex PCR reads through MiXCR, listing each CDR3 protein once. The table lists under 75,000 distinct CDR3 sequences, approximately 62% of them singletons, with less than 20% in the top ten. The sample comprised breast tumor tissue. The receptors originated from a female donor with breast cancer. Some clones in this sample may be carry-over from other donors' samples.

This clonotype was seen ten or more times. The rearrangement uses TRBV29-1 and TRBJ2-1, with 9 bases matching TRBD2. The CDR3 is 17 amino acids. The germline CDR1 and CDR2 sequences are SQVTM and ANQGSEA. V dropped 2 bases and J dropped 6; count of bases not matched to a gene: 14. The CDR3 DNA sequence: TGCAGCGTTGAAAAGACCCTTAAGCGGGAGGTTCCCAATGAGCAGTTCTTC. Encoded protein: CSVEKTLKREVPNEQFF.

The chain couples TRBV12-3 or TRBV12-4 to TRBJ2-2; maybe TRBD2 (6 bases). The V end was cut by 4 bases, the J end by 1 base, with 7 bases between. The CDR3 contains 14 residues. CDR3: CASSWRGNTGELFF. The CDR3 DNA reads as TGTGCCAGCAGTTGGCGGGGGAACACCGGGGAGCTGTTTTTT.

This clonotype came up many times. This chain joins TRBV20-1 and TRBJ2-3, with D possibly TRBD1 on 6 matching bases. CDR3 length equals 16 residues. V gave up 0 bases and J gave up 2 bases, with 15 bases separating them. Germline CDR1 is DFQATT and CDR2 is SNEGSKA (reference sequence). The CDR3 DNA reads TGCAGTGCTAGAGATGCCGGGACACCACTCACAGATACGCAGTATTTT. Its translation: CSARDAGTPLTDTQYF.

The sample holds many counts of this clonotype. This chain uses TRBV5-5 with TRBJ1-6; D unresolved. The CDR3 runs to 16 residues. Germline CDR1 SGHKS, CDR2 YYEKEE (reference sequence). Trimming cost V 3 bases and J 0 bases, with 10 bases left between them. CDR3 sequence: CASSSGGSSYNSPLHF. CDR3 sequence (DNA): TGTGCCAGCAGCTCGGGAGGGTCCTCCTATAATTCACCCCTCCACTTT.

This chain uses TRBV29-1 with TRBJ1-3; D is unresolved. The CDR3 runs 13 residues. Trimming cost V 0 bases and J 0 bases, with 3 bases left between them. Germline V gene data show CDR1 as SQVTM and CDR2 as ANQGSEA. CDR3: CSVEDLSGNTIYF. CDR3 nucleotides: TGCAGCGTTGAAGACCTCTCTGGAAACACCATATATTTT.

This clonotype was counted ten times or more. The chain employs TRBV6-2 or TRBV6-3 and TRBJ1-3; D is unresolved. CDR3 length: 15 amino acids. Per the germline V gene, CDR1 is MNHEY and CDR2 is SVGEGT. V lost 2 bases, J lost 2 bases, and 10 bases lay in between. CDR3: CASSYTDGAGNTIYF. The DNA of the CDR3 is TGTGCCAGCAGTTACACCGACGGGGCTGGAAACACCATATATTTT.

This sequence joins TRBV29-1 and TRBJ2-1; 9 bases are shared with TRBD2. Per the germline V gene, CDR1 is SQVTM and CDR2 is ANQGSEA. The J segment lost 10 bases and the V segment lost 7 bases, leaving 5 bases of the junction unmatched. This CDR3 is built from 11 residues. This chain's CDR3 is CSGLAGEEQFF. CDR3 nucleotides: TGCAGCGGCTTAGCGGGGGAGGAGCAGTTCTTC.

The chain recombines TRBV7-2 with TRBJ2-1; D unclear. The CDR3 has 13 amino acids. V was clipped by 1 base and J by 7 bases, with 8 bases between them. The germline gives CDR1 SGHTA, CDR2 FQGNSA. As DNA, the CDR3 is TGTGCCAGCAGCTTAGATTCCGGGAATGAGCAGTTCTTC. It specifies CASSLDSGNEQFF.

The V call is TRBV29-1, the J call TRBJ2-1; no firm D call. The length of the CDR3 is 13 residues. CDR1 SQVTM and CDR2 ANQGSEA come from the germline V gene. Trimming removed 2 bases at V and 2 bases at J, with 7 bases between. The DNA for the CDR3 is TGCAGCGTTGAACTGGGTCCCTACAATGAGCAGTTCTTC. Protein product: CSVELGPYNEQFF.

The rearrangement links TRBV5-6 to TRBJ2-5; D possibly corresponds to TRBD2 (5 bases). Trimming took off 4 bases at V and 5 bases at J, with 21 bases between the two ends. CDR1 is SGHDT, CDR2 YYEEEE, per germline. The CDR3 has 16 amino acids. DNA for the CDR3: TGTGCCAGCAGCCCCCCCGGCCCGGGAATAAGGGAGACCCAGTACTTC. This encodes CASSPPGPGIRETQYF.

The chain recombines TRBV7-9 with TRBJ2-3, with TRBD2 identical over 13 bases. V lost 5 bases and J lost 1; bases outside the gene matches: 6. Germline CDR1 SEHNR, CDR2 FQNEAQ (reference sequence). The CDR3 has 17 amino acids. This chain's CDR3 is CASSPGLAGARTDTQYF. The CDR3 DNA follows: TGTGCCAGCAGCCCTGGACTAGCGGGAGCTCGCACAGATACGCAGTATTTT.

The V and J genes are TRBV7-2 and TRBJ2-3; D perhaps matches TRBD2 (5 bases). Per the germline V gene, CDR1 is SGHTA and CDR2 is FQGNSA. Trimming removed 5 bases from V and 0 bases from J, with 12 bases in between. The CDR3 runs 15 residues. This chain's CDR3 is CASSPRGGSTDTQYF. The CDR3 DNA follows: TGTGCCAGCAGCCCACGGGGTGGGAGCACAGATACGCAGTATTTT.

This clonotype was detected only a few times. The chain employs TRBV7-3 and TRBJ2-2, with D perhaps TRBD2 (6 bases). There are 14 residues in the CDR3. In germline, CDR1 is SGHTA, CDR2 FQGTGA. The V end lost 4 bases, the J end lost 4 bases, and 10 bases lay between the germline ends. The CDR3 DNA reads TGTGCCAGCAGCTCTGGGACTTCCACCGGGGAGCTGTTTTTT. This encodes CASSSGTSTGELFF.

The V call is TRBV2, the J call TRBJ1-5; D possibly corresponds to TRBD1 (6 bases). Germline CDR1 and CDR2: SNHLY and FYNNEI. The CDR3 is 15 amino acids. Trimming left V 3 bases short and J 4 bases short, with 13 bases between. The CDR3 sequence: CASSDGQGLNQPQHF. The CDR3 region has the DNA TGTGCCAGCAGTGACGGGCAGGGGCTTAATCAGCCCCAGCATTTT.

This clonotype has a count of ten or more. The CDR3 DNA follows: TGTGCCAGTAGTATCACCCTTGGGGAATTGAAAGAGACCCAGTACTTC. Translated, it gives CASSITLGELKETQYF. This chain joins TRBV19 and TRBJ2-5, with D unclear. Germline V gene sequence: CDR1 LNHDA, CDR2 SQIVND (reference sequence). The CDR3 covers 16 residues. V lost 3 bases to trimming and J lost 3 bases, with 17 bases between them.

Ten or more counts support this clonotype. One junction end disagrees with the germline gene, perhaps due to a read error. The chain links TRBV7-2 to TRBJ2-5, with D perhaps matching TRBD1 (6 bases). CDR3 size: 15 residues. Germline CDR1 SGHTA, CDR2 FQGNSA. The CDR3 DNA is TGTGCCAGCAGCTTAGCGGTCACAGGGCAAGAGACCCAGCACTTC. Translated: CASSLAVTGQETQHF.

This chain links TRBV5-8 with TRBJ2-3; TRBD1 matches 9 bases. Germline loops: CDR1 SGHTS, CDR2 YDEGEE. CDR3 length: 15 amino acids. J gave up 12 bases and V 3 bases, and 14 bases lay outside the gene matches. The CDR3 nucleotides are TGTGCCAGCAGCTCGGGGACAGGGTTCACAGGTACACAGTATTTT. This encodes CASSSGTGFTGTQYF.

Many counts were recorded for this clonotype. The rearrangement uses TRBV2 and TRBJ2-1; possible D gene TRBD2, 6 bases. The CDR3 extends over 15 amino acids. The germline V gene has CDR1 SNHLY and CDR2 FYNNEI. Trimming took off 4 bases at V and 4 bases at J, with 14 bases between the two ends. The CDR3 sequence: CASSVGPSDYNEQFF. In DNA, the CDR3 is TGTGCCAGCAGTGTGGGGCCTAGCGATTACAATGAGCAGTTCTTC.